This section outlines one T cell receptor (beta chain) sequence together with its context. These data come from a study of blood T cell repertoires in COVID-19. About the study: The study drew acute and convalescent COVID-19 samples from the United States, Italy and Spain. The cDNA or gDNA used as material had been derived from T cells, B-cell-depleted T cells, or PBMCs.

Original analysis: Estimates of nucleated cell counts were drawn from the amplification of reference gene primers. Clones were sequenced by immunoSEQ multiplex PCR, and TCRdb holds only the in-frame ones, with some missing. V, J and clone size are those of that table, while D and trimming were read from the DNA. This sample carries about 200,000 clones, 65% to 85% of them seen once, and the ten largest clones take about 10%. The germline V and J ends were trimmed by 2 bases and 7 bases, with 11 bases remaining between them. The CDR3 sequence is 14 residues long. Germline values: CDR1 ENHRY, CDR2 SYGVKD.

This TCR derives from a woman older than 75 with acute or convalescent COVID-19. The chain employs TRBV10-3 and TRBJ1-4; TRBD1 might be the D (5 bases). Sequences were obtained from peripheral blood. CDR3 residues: CAISEGGDSEKLFF. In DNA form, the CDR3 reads TGTGCCATCAGTGAGGGAGGGGATAGTGAAAAACTGTTTTTT.